This T cell receptor beta chain was retrieved from a study of shared clonotypes between healthy human individuals. This clone has only one observation. Its antigen is undetermined. Only in-frame clones appear in the TCRdb table, and some are missing; sequencing was by immunoSEQ multiplex PCR. Of about 2.1 million clones in the sample, under 95% are singletons; the top ten hold more than 1.5%. The CDR3 is 14 residues long. The V end was cut by 6 bases, the J end by 9 bases, with 15 bases between. Germline assignment: CDR1 MNHEY and CDR2 SMNVEV (reference sequence). CD45RO negativity and positive selection for CCR7 defined naive CD8 cells, a population that excluded terminally differentiated effector memory CD45RA+ cells. The healthy adult donors were HIV-negative and reported no recent acute infections or vaccinations. General study points: Naive subsets usually exceeded memory subsets in estimated richness. The study found about 5% of naive CD4 clonotypes shared across several donors.

The sequencing sample was made of naive CD8+ T cells from PBMCs. The J gene is TRBJ1-6, the V gene TRBV27; maybe TRBD1 (6 bases). This sequence was found in a man between 18 and 35 years old in good health. Some clones in this sample may be carry-over from other donors' samples. The chain's CDR3 is CASRPTGPGSPLHF. In DNA form, the CDR3 reads TGTGCCAGCAGACCCACAGGGCCGGGTTCACCCCTCCACTTT.